A selection of T cell receptor beta chains follows, all from one sample in a study of blood T cell repertoires in COVID-19. Produced via immunoSEQ multiplex PCR; TCRdb's table is partial and in-frame only. Among about 55,000 clones listed, 82% were seen once. Sequenced: peripheral blood. The receptors shown here come from a human donor in a cohort sampled during active or convalescent COVID-19. Both conserved end residues are part of each CDR3. D genes are given only for firm matches.

d_call j_call cdr3_length v_call cdr3_aa cdr3_nt
NA TRBJ1-5 14 TRBV6-2/TRBV6-3 CASSSTARNQPQHF TGTGCCAGCAGTTCGACAGCCCGCAATCAGCCCCAGCATTTT
TRBD2 TRBJ2-2 16 TRBV9 CASSFGLAGDTGELFF TGTGCCAGCAGCTTTGGACTAGCGGGGGACACCGGGGAGCTGTTTTTT
NA TRBJ2-2 15 TRBV19 CASTPVGVRTGELFF TGTGCCAGTACTCCCGTCGGGGTTCGGACCGGGGAGCTGTTTTTT
NA TRBJ1-5 13 TRBV3-1/TRBV3-2 CASSQDLYQPQHF TGTGCCAGCAGCCAAGATCTATATCAGCCCCAGCATTTT
NA TRBJ1-2 11 TRBV20-1 CSATPDRGYTF TGCAGTGCTACCCCAGATCGTGGCTACACCTTC
NA TRBJ2-3 16 TRBV21-1 CASSKGPGGTPDTQYF TGTGCCAGCAGCAAAGGTCCAGGGGGAACCCCAGATACGCAGTATTTT
TRBD1 TRBJ2-1 13 TRBV7-8 CASSLGQFNEQFF TGTGCCAGCAGCTTGGGACAGTTCAATGAGCAGTTCTTC
TRBD1 TRBJ2-7 15 TRBV10-3 CASAGTVNSPYEQYF TGTGCCAGTGCCGGGACAGTCAATTCACCTTACGAGCAGTACTTC
NA TRBJ1-2 15 TRBV4-3 CASSPDHTGNYGYTF TGCGCCAGCAGCCCGGACCACACAGGGAACTATGGCTACACCTTC
TRBD2 TRBJ2-5 13 TRBV7-8 CASSLGGAGTQYF TGTGCCAGCAGCCTCGGGGGGGCAGGGACCCAGTACTTC
NA TRBJ1-5 18 TRBV21-1 CASSSDTRDGGHYQPQHF TGTGCCAGCAGCTCCGATACCAGGGACGGAGGGCACTATCAGCCCCAGCATTTT
TRBD1 TRBJ1-2 16 TRBV19 CASSIGRDRGYRGYTF TGTGCCAGTAGTATAGGGAGGGACAGGGGGTATCGTGGCTACACCTTC
TRBD2 TRBJ2-5 13 TRBV6-5 CASSGGAGETQYF TGTGCCAGCAGCGGGGGGGCTGGGGAGACCCAGTACTTC
NA TRBJ2-3 11 TRBV9 CASSVDNTQYF TGTGCCAGCAGCGTAGACAATACGCAGTATTTT
TRBD1 TRBJ2-2 15 TRBV18 CASSSRQGNTGELFF TGTGCCAGCTCATCTCGACAGGGGAACACCGGGGAGCTGTTTTTT
NA TRBJ1-5 13 TRBV7-3 CASSHNREQPQHF TGTGCCAGCAGTCACAACAGGGAACAGCCCCAGCATTTT
TRBD1 TRBJ1-1 13 TRBV12-3/TRBV12-4 CASGTAANTEAFF TGTGCCAGCGGGACAGCCGCCAACACTGAAGCTTTCTTT
TRBD2 TRBJ2-1 12 TRBV4-3 CASSQTGGEQFF TGCGCCAGCAGCCAGACGGGAGGTGAGCAGTTCTTC